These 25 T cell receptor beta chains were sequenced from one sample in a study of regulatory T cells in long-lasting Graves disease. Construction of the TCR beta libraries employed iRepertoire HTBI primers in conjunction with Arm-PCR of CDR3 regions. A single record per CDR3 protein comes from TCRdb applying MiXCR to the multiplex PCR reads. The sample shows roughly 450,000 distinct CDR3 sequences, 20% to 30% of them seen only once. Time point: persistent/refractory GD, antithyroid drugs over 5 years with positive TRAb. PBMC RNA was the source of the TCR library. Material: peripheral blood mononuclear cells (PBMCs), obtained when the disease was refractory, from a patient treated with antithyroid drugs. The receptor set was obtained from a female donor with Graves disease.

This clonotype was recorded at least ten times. In nucleotides, the CDR3 is TGTGCCAGCAGTTTACGCCTAGCGGGAACCCGCTCCTACGAGCAGTACTTC. This gives the protein CASSLRLAGTRSYEQYF. The chain links TRBV27 to TRBJ2-7; 9 bases line up with TRBD2. CDR1 is MNHEY, CDR2 SMNVEV, per germline (reference sequence). This CDR3 has 17 residues. The ends lost 2 bases at V and 0 bases at J; junction bases unmatched: 8.

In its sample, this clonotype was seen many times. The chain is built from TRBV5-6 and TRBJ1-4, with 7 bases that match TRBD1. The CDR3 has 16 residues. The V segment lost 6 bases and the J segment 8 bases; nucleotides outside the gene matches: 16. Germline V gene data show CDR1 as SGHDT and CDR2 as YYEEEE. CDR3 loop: CASTTYTGAEEEKLFF. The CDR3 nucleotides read TGTGCCAGCACCACCTATACAGGGGCTGAGGAGGAAAAACTGTTTTTT.

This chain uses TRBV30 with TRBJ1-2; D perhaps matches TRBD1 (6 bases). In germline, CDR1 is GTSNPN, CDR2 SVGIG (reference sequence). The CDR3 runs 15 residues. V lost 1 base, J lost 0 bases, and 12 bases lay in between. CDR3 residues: CAWSEGTLSNYGYTF. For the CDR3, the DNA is TGTGCCTGGAGTGAGGGGACACTTTCTAACTATGGCTACACCTTC.

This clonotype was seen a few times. CDR3 sequence reads: CASGPGTGANTGELFF. The CDR3 bases are TGTGCTAGTGGCCCTGGGACAGGTGCGAACACCGGGGAGCTGTTTTTT. The chain carries TRBV12-5 and TRBJ2-2, with 8 nucleotides matching TRBD1. The V and J ends lost 6 bases and 0 bases, in that order; junction bases with no gene match: 6. This CDR3 is 16 amino acids long. CDR1 and CDR2 from the germline V gene are LGHNT and FRNRAP.

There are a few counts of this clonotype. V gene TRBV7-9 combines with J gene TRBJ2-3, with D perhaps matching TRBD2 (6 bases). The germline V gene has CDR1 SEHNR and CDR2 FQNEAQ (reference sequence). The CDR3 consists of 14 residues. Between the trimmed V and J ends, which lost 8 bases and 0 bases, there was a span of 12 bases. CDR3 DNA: TGTGCCAGCGGCCTTAGCGGAAGCACAGATACGCAGTATTTT. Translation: CASGLSGSTDTQYF.

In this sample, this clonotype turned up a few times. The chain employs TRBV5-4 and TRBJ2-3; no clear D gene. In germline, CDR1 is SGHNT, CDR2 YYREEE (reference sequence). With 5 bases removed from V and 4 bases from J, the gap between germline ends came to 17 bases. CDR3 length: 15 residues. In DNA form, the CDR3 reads TGTGCCAGCAGTCCTGGCCTACTCAGGCCAGATACGCAGTATTTT. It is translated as CASSPGLLRPDTQYF.

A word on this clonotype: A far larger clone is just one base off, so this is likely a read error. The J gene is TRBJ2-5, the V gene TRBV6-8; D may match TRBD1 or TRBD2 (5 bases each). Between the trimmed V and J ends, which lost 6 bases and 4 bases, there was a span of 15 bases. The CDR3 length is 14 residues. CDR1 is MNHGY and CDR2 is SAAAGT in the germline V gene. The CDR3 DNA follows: TGTGCCAGCAGCCCCCCCGGGACCCGAGAGACCCAGTACTTC. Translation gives CASSPPGTRETQYF.

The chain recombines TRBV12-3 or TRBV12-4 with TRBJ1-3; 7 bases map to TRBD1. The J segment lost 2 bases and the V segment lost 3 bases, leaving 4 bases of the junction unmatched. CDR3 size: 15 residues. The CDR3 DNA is TGTGCCAGCAGTTTGGTAGGGGGCGCTGGAAACACCATATATTTT. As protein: CASSLVGGAGNTIYF.

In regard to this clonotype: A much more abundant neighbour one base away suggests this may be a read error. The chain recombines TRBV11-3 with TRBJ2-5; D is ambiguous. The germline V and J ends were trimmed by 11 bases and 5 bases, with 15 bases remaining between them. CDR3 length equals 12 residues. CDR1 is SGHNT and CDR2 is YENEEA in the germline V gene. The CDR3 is CASPPHEETQYF. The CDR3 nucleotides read TGTGCCTCCCCCCCACATGAGGAGACCCAGTACTTC.

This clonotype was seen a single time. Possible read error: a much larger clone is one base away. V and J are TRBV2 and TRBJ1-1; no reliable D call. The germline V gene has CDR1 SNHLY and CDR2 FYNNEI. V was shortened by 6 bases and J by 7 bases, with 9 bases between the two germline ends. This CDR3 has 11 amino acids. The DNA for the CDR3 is TGTGCCAGCAGGTCGACATGTGAAGCTTTCTTT. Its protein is CASRSTCEAFF.

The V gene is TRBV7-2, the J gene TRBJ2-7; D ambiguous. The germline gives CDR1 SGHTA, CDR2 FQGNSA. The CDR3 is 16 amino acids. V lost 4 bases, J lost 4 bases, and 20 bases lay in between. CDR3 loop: CASSSGLARLAYEQYF. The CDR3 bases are TGTGCCAGCAGCTCTGGTCTGGCTAGGTTGGCGTACGAGCAGTACTTC.

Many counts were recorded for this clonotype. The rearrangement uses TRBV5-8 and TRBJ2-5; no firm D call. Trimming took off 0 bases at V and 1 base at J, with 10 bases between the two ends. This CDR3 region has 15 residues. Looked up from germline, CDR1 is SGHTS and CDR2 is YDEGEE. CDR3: CASSLGGGAQETQYF. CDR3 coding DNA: TGTGCCAGCAGCTTGGGTGGCGGCGCCCAAGAGACCCAGTACTTC.

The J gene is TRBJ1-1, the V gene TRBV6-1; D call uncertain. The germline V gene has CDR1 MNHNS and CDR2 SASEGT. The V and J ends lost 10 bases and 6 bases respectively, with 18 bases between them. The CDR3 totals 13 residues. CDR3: CATITYMGAEAFF. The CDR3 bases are TGTGCCACCATAACTTATATGGGCGCTGAAGCTTTCTTT.

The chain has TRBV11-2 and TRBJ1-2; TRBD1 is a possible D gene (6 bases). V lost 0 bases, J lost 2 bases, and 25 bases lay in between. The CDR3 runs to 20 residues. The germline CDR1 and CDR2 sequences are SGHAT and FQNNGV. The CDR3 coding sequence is TGTGCCAGCAGCTTAGATCTACTCTTTCGGGACACCTTTCCCAACTATGGCTACACCTTC. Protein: CASSLDLLFRDTFPNYGYTF. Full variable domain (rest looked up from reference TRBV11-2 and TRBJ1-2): EAGVAQSPRYKIIEKRQSVAFWCNPISGHATLYWYQQILGQGPKLLIQFQNNGVVDDSQLPKDRFSAERLKGVDSTLKIQPAKLEDSAVYLCASSLDLLFRDTFPNYGYTFGSGTRLTVV.

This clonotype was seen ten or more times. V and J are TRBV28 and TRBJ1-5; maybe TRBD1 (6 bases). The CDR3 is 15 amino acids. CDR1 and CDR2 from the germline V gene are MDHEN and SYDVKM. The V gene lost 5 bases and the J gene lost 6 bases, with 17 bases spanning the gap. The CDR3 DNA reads TGTGCCAGCAGTATTAACAGGGTAGGAATTCAGCCCCAGCATTTT. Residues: CASSINRVGIQPQHF.

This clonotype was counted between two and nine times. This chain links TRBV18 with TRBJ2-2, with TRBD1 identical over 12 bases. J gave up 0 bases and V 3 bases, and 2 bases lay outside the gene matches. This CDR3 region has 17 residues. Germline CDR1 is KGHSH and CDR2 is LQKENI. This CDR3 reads CASSPWDRGPNTGELFF. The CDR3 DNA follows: TGTGCCAGCTCACCTTGGGACAGGGGGCCGAACACCGGGGAGCTGTTTTTT.

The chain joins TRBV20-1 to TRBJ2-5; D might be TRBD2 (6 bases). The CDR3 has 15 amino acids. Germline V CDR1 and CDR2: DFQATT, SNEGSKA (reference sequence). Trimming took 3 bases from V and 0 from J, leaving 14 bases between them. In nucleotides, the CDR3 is TGCAGTGCTAGCCTAGCGACTGTGTACCAAGAGACCCAGTACTTC. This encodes CSASLATVYQETQYF.

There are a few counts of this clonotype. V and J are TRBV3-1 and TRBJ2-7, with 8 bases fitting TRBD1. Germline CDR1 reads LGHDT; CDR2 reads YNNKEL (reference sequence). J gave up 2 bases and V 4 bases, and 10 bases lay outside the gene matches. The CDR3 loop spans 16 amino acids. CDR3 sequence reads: CASSLNPGGLTYEQYF. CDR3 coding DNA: TGTGCCAGCAGCCTAAACCCAGGGGGCCTTACCTACGAGCAGTACTTC.

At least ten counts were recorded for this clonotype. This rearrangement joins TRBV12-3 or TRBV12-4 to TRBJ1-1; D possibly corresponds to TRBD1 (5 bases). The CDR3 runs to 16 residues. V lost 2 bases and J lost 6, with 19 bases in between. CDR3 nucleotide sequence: TGTGCCAGCAGTTTAAGGGTCCAGGCGCAAGGGGCTGAAGCTTTCTTT. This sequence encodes CASSLRVQAQGAEAFF.

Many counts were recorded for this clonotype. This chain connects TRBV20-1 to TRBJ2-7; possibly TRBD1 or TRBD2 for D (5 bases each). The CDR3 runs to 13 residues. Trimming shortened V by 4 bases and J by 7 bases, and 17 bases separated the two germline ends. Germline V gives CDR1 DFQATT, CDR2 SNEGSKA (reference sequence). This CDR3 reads CSAMPRVSGEQYF. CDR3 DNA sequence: TGCAGTGCTATGCCCAGGGTTTCGGGGGAGCAGTACTTC.

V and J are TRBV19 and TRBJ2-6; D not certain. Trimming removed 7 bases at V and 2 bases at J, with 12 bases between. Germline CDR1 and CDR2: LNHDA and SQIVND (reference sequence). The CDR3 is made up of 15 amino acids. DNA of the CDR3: TGTGCCAGTAACCAGATTTCCGCTGGGGCCAACGTCCTGACTTTC. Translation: CASNQISAGANVLTF.

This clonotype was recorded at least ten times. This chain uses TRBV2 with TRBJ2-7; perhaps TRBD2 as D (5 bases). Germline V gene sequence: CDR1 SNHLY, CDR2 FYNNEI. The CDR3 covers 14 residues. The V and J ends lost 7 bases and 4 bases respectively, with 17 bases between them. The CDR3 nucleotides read TGTGCCAGCACACCGGGGATAGGCCCTTACGAGCAGTACTTC. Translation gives CASTPGIGPYEQYF.

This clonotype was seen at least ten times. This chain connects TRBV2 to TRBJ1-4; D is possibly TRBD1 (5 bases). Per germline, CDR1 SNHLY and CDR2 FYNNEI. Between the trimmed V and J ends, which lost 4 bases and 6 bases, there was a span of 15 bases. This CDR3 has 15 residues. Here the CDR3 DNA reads TGTGCCAGCAGTGTGGAGACGGGGGGTTATGAAAAACTGTTTTTT. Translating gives CASSVETGGYEKLFF. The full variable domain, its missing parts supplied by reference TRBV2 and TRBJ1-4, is EPEVTQTPSHQVTQMGQEVILRCVPISNHLYFYWYRQILGQKVEFLVSFYNNEISEKSEIFDDQFSVERPDGSNFTLKIRSTKLEDSAMYFCASSVETGGYEKLFFGSGTQLSVL.

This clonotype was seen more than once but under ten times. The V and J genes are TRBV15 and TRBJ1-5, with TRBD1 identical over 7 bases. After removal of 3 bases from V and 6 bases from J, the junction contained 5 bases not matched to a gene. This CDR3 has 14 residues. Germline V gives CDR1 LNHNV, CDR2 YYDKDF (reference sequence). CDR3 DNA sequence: TGTGCCACCAGCAGGCGACAGGGAGGTCAGCCCCAGCATTTT. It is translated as CATSRRQGGQPQHF.

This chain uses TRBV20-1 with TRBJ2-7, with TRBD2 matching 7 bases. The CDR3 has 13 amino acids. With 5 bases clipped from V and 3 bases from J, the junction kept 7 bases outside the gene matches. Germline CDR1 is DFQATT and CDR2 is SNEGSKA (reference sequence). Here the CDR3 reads CSAPAGNFYEQYF. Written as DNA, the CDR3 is TGCAGTGCTCCAGCGGGAAATTTCTACGAGCAGTACTTC.